This T cell receptor (beta chain) derives from a study of T cells in Graves' hyperthyroidism and ophthalmopathy. Regions amplified from RNA transcripts were the TCR beta CDR3 regions. A set of HTBI primers served as the primers for a first-round RT-PCR of the TCR CDR3. Each CDR3 protein is one row after TCRdb ran MiXCR on the multiplex PCR reads. The table shows nearly 750,000 distinct CDR3 sequences, with around 40% occurring only once. This clonotype came up a few times. Germline is not matched at one junction end, which may reflect a read error. The CDR3 covers 15 residues. Per germline, CDR1 SGHTA and CDR2 FQGNSA.

Sequencing used blood. V and J are TRBV7-2 and TRBJ1-2; 9 bases line up with TRBD1. The clonotype was recovered from a woman aged 40-49 years with Graves' hyperthyroidism. The CDR3 is CASSPRTGDFGGYTF. The CDR3 DNA reads TGCGCCAGCAGCCCACGGACAGGGGATTTTGGTGGCTACACCTTC.